This TCR beta chain was sequenced during a study of blood T cells in healthy people across ages. General study results and limits: Long-lived donors carried more naive CD4+ cells and greater diversity than aged donors.

As to this clonotype: The antigen is unknown.

The use of a sample-barcoded 5' primer and a J-beta primer mix characterized a second PCR of roughly 6 to 11 cycles. From each sample, at least 2.5 million paired-end reads containing CDR3 were obtained. A single record per CDR3 protein comes from TCRdb applying MiXCR to the 5' RACE reads. Of 910,000 or so distinct CDR3 sequences listed, about 51% are singletons. Germline lookup yields CDR1 SGHVS and CDR2 FQNEAQ. V was clipped by 2 bases and J by 2 bases, with 19 bases between them. The CDR3 is 17 residues long. The material sequenced was blood. The chain has TRBV7-8 and TRBJ2-7, with D possibly TRBD2 on 5 matching bases. The receptor was isolated from a woman aged 60-75 years in good health. CDR3 nucleotide sequence: TGTGCCAGCAGCTTAACCGCCGGGGATGCAGAAACCTACGAGCAGTACTTC. Protein product: CASSLTAGDAETYEQYF.